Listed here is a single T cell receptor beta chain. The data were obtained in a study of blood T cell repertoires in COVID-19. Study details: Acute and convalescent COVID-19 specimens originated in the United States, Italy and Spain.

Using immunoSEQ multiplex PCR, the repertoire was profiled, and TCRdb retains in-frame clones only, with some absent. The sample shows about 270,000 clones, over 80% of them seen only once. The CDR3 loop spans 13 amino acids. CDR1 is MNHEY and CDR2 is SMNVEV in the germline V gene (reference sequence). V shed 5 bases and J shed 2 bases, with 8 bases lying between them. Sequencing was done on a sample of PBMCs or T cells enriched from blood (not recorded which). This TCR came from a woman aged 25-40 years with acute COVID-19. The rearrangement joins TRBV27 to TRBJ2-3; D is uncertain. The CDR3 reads CASSTETTDTQYF. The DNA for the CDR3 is TGTGCCAGCAGTACAGAGACCACAGATACGCAGTATTTT.